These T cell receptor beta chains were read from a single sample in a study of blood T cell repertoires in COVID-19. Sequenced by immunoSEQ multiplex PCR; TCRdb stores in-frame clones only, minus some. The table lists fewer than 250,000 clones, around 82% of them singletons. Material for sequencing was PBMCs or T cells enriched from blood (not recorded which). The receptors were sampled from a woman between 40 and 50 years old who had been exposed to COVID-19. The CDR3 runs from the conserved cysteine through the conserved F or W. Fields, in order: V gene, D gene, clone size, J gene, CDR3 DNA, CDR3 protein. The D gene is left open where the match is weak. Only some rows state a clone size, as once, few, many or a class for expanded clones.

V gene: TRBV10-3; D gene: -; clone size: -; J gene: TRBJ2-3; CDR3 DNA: TGTGCCGTCTCCCGGGGCACAGATACGCAGTATTTT; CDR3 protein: CAVSRGTDTQYF
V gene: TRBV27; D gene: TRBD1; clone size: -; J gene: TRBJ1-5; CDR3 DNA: TGTGCCAGCAGTCCGGGACAGATTAGCAATCAGCCCCAGCATTTT; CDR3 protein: CASSPGQISNQPQHF
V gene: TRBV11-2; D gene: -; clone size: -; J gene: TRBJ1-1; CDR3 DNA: TGTGCCAGCAGCTTAGTGGGGGCAGGGACCACTGAAGCTTTCTTT; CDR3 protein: CASSLVGAGTTEAFF
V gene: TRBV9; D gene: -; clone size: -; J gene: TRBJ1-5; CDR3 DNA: TGTGCCAGCAGCGCAACAGGGAATGTGGGTCAGCCCCAGCATTTT; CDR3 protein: CASSATGNVGQPQHF
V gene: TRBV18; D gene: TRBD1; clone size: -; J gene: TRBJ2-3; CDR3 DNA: TGTGCCAGCTCACGAGGGCCGGGACAGGGCTCTTACACAGATACGCAGTATTTT; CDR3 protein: CASSRGPGQGSYTDTQYF
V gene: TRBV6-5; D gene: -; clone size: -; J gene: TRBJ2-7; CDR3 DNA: TGTGCCAGCAGTTTAGGAGCTGTGGTCGACGGCGAGCAGTACTTC; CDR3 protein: CASSLGAVVDGEQYF
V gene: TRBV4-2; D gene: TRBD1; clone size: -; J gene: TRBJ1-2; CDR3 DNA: TGTGCCAGCAGCCAGACAGGGTTTCCCTTCTATGGCTACACCTTC; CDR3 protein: CASSQTGFPFYGYTF
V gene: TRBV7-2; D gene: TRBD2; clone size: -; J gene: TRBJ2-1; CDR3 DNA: TGTGCCAGCAGCCTAGGGATGGGTAGCGGGGGGAGGAATGAGCAGTTCTTC; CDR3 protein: CASSLGMGSGGRNEQFF
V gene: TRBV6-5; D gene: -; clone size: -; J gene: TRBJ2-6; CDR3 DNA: TGTGCCAGCAGTTACGGTCTGAGCTCTGGGGCCAACGTCCTGACTTTC; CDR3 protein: CASSYGLSSGANVLTF
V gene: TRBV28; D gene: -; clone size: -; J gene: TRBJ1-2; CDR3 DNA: TGTGCCTCAACCCGGGACATATATGGCTACACCTTC; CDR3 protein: CASTRDIYGYTF
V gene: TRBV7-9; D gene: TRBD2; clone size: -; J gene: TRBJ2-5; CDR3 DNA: TGTGCCAGCAGCCGCCGGGGTAGCGGGCAAGAGACCCAGTACTTC; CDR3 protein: CASSRRGSGQETQYF
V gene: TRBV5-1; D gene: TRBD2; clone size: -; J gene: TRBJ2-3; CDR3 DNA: TGCGCCAGCAGCTCACGGGGGGGATCTAGCACAGATACGCAGTATTTT; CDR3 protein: CASSSRGGSSTDTQYF
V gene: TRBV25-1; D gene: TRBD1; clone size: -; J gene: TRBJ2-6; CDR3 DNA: TGTGCCAGCAGTGGGGAAGGACAGGCGGCTGGGGCCAACGTCCTGACTTTC; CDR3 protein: CASSGEGQAAGANVLTF
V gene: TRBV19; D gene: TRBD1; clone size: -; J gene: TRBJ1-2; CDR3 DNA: TGCGCCAGCCGGGACTCGGTAGGGGGCGCATGGCTGGGGGGCTACACCTTC; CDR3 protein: CASRDSVGGAWLGGYTF
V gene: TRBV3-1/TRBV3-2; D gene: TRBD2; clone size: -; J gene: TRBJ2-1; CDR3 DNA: TGTGCCAGCACCCAACTGGCGGGGGGGGACAATGAGCAGTTCTTC; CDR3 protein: CASTQLAGGDNEQFF
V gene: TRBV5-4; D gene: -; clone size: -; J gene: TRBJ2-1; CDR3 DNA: TGTGCCAGCAGCTTAGGGGGGGCCCAACCCGATGAGCAGTTCTTC; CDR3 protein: CASSLGGAQPDEQFF
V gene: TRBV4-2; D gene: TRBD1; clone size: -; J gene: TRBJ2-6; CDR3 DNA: TGTGCCAGCAGCCGCAAGGGGACAGGTTGGGGCTCTGGGGCCAACGTCCTGACTTTC; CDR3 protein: CASSRKGTGWGSGANVLTF
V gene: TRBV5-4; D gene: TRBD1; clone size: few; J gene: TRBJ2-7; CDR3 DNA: TGTGCCAGCAGCCCCCAGGACAGGTACGAGCAGTACTTC; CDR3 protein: CASSPQDRYEQYF
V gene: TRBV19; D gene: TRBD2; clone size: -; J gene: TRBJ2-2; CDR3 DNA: TGTGCCAGTAATCATCCGACTAGCGGGCCGAACACCGGGGAGCTGTTTTTT; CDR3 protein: CASNHPTSGPNTGELFF
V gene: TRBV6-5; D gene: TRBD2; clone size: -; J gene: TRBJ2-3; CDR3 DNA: TGTGCCAGCAGTTACCCTAGCGGGGGCCTACATACGCAGTATTTT; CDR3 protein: CASSYPSGGLHTQYF
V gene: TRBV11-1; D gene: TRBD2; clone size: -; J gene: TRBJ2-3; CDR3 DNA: TGTGCCAGCAGCTCCCGACTAGCGACTAGCACAGATACGCAGTATTTT; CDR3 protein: CASSSRLATSTDTQYF
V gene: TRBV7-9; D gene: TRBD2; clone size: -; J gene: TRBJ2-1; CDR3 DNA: TGTGCCAGCAGCTTGTTGCGGGGGGGCTCGGGTGAGCAGTTCTTC; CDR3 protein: CASSLLRGGSGEQFF
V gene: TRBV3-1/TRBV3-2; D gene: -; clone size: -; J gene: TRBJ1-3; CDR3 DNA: TGTGCCAGCAGCCAGAACCAGGGGATAGGGACTGGAAACACCATATATTTT; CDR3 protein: CASSQNQGIGTGNTIYF
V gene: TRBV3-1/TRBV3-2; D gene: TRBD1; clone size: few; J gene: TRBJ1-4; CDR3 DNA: TGTGCCAGCAGCGTCCGACAGGGCCCTAATGAAAAACTGTTTTTT; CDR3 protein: CASSVRQGPNEKLFF
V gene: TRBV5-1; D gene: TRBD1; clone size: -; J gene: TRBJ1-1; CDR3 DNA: TGCGCCAGCAGCTTATTGGGCGGGGGGACAGTGAACACTGAAGCTTTCTTT; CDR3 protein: CASSLLGGGTVNTEAFF
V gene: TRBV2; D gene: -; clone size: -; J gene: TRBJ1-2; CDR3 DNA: TGTGCCAGCAACCCAGGGAGGTCTTATGGCTACACCTTC; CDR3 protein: CASNPGRSYGYTF
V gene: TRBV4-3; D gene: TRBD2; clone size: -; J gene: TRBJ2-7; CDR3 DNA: TGCGCCAGCAGCCAAGATCCGTCTAGCGGGGCCTACGAGCAGTACTTC; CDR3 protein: CASSQDPSSGAYEQYF
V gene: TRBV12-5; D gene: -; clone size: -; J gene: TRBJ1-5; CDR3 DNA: TGTGCTAGTGGTTTGGGGCCGGGGAATCAGCCCCAGCATTTT; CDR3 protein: CASGLGPGNQPQHF
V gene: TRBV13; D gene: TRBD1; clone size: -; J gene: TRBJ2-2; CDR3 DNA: TGTGCCAGCAGCCCCGTTAGGGGACAGGGGAACGGGGAGCTGTTTTTT; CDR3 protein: CASSPVRGQGNGELFF
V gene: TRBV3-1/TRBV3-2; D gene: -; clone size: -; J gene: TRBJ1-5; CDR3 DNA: TGTGCCAGCAGCCAAGACGCCAGGGTAGCTCAGCCCCAGCATTTT; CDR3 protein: CASSQDARVAQPQHF
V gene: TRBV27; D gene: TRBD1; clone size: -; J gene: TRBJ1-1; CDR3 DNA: TGTGCCAGCAGTTTGGCAACAGGGGCTTACACTGAAGCTTTCTTT; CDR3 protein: CASSLATGAYTEAFF
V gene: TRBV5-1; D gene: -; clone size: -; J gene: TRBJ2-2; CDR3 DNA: TGCGCCAGCAGCTTGGGACACGCGGGGAGCGACACCGGGGAGCTGTTTTTT; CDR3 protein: CASSLGHAGSDTGELFF
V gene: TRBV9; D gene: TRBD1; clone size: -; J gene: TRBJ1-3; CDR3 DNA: TGTGCCAGCAGCGGACAGGGCGGTGAAAACACCATATATTTT; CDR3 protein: CASSGQGGENTIYF
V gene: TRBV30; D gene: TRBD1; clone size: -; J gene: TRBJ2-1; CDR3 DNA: TGTGCCTGGATTCGGGACAGTGTAATCCCGTTCTTC; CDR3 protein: CAWIRDSVIPFF
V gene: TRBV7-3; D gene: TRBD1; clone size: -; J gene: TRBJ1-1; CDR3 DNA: TGTGCCAGCAGCCCCCAGGGGGCTACAGGGACTGAAGCTTTCTTT; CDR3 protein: CASSPQGATGTEAFF